This TCR beta chain was sequenced during a study of blood T cell repertoires in COVID-19. Study in general: T cells, B-cell-depleted T cells, or PBMCs provided the cDNA or gDNA that served as material.

TCRdb's table, derived via immunoSEQ multiplex PCR, lists solely in-frame clones and lacks some. Found here are some 18,000 clones, roughly 90% of them singletons; the top ten hold roughly 15%. The V end lost 1 base, the J end lost 2 bases, and 9 bases lay between the germline ends. Germline assignment: CDR1 MNHEY and CDR2 SMNVEV (reference sequence). The CDR3 has 15 amino acids. Sequenced input: peripheral blood. The rearrangement links TRBV27 to TRBJ1-5; D ambiguous. This clonotype was obtained from a human donor in a cohort sampled during active COVID-19. The CDR3 bases are TGTGCCAGCAGTTTATGGGCCGGTGGCAATCAGCCCCAGCATTTT. It yields the protein CASSLWAGGNQPQHF.